This T cell receptor (beta chain) derives from a study of blood T cells in healthy people across ages. This clonotype was picked up many times. Total RNA extraction produced at least 5.5 micrograms (per sample) for the study. A sample-barcoded 5' primer and a J-beta primer mix were used in a second PCR of about 7 to 11 cycles. TCRdb reanalysed the 5' RACE reads using MiXCR and keeps one entry per CDR3 protein. Of 1.5 million or so distinct CDR3 sequences listed, under 55% were seen once; the top ten hold over 3.5%. The CDR3 totals 15 residues. Per the germline V gene, CDR1 is MNHEY and CDR2 is SMNVEV (reference sequence). The trim removed 3 bases at V and 7 bases at J, leaving 7 bases unmatched.

V and J are TRBV27 and TRBJ2-1; TRBD2 matches 9 bases. Material for sequencing was blood. This receptor was identified in a woman under 30 in good health. CDR3 DNA: TGTGCCAGCAGTTTGGTTAGCGGGGGTATAAATGAGCAGTTCTTC. Protein: CASSLVSGGINEQFF.